This T cell receptor beta chain was retrieved from a study of blood T cell repertoires in COVID-19. Study context: Whether acute or convalescent, the COVID-19 samples came from the United States, Italy and Spain. T cells, B-cell-depleted T cells, or PBMCs supplied cDNA or gDNA.

The authors' processing: How many nucleated cells were present was estimated from reference gene primer amplification. Repertoires were generated with immunoSEQ multiplex PCR, while TCRdb's copy carries only in-frame clones and drops some. V and J calls and clone size are copied from that table; D and trimming were computed from the DNA. The repertoire holds fewer than 250,000 clones, with about 83% as singletons. Sequencing was done on a sample of peripheral blood. The sequence was obtained from a man aged 50-60 years with acute or convalescent COVID-19.

In DNA, the CDR3 is TGTGCCAGCAGCTTAGGAAGGGGCAGGAACTATGGCTACACCTTC. It codes for CASSLGRGRNYGYTF. This chain joins TRBV7-2 and TRBJ1-2; the D gene is possibly TRBD1 (5 bases). V was cut by 1 base and J by 2 bases, with 11 bases left in between. The CDR3 loop spans 15 amino acids. Germline lookup yields CDR1 SGHTA and CDR2 FQGNSA.